This T cell receptor (beta chain) was recorded in a study of tumor-infiltrating lymphocytes in primary liver carcinoma. Study at large: Enrolled patients were male and female, aged 30 to 69 years.

Germline DNA was extracted alongside blood RNA, which was obtained from unsorted whole blood. Priming with a constant-region primer yielded TCR beta cDNA from about 510 ng total RNA. Libraries of TCR beta came from three nested multiplex PCR rounds with slightly modified ARM-PCR. TRBV1-TRBV30 forward primers and a C-beta reverse primer were used in the first two PCR rounds, which each ran for about 11 cycles. Via MiXCR, TCRdb re-called the multiplex PCR reads, giving one row per CDR3 protein. The sample lists approximately 330,000 distinct CDR3 sequences, about 65% occurring once. Concerning this clonotype itself: Its antigen remains unknown. The junction does not match germline at one end; this may be a read error.

Overall study findings and caveats: Between tumor regions, pairs overlapped more than tumor-adjacent and tumor-blood pairs did. Because the samples were bulk unsorted, the study did not compare CD4+ and CD8+ repertoires.

Germline V CDR1 and CDR2: MNHNS, SASEGT. The CDR3 length is 15 residues. J is TRBJ2-7 and V is TRBV6-1; D assignment may be TRBD1 or TRBD2 (5 bases each). The receptor was isolated from a man between 40 and 49 years old with primary liver carcinoma and hepatitis B virus infection. The sequenced sample consisted of peripheral blood. The CDR3 bases are TGTGCCAACAGTCACTCCGGGTCAGGGAGTCACGAGCAGTACTTC. Its translation: CANSHSGSGSHEQYF.